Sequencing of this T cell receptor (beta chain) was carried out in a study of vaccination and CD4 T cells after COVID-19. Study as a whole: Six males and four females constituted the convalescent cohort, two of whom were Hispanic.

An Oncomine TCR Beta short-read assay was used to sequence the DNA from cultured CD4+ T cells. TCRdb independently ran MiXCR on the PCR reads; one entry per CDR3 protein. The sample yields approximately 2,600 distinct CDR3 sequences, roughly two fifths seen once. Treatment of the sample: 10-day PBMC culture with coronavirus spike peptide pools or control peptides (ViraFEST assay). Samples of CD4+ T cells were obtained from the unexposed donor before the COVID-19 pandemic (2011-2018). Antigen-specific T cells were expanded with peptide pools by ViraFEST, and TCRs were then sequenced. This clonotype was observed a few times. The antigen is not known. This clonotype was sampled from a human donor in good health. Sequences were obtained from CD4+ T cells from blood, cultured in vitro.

DNA of the CDR3: TGCAGTGCTAGACAGATCGGCCCCTTGAGCTCTGGAAACACCATATATTTT. Amino acid sequence: CSARQIGPLSSGNTIYF. The chain has TRBV20-1 and TRBJ1-3, with D uncertain. CDR1 is DFQATT, CDR2 SNEGSKA, per germline (reference sequence). This CDR3 has 17 residues. Trimming removed 2 bases from V and 0 bases from J, with 17 bases in between.